The subject of this entry is one T cell receptor (beta chain). The antigen is undetermined. The PCR contained 60 Vbeta and 13 Jbeta primers. Measured with immunoSEQ multiplex PCR; TCRdb has only the in-frame clones, and not every one. The profile covers 85,000 to 100,000 clones, with 60% to 65% appearing a single time and about 2.5% taken by the ten largest. This sample was included in a study of cytomegalovirus exposure and HLA in healthy donors. Study details: Most genotyped donors, over 70% of about 430, had Caucasian-associated genetic ancestry. Study-wide results and limits: Researchers catalogued under 200 TCR beta chains as cytomegalovirus-associated. As a later analysis revealed, the rate of TCR association differed by HLA locus, with DRB1 most and HLA-C fewest.

The CDR3 covers 17 residues. Per germline, CDR1 SGHRS and CDR2 YFSETQ. V was trimmed by 1 base and J by 2 bases, leaving 19 bases between them. The chain is built from TRBV5-1 and TRBJ2-7; tentatively, D is TRBD1 (6 bases). Sequenced sample: PBMCs. The receptor's source is a human donor in good health. Here the CDR3 reads CASSLLPGQRLAYEQYF. In DNA, the CDR3 is TGCGCCAGCAGCTTGCTGCCGGGACAACGTCTAGCCTACGAGCAGTACTTC.